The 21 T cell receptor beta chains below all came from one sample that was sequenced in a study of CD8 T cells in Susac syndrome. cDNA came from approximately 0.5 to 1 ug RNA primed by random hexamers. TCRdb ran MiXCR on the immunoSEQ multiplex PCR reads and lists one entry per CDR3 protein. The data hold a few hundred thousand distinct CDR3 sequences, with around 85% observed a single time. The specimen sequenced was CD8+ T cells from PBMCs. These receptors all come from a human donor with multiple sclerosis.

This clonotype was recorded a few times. The CDR3 nucleotides read TGTGCCAGCAGCCCCCGGGCGGACACTGAAGCTTTCTTT. Translation: CASSPRADTEAFF. This rearrangement joins TRBV7-9 to TRBJ1-1; D is unresolved. Germline V gene sequence: CDR1 SEHNR, CDR2 FQNEAQ (reference sequence). V lost 5 bases and J 3 bases, leaving 10 bases between the germline ends. This CDR3 spans 13 amino acids.

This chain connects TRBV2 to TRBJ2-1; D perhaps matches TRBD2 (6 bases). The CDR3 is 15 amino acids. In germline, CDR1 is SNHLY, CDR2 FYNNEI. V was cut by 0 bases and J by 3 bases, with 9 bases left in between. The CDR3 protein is CASSEARGFYNEQFF. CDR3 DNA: TGTGCCAGCAGTGAAGCGCGGGGCTTCTACAATGAGCAGTTCTTC.

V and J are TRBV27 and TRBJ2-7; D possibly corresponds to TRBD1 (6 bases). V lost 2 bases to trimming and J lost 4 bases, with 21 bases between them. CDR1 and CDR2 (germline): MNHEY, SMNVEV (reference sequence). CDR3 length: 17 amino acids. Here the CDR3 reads CASSLALRDTTRYEQYF. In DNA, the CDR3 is TGTGCCAGCAGTTTAGCTCTCCGGGACACGACTCGTTACGAGCAGTACTTC.

As DNA, the CDR3 is TGTGCCAGCAGCCAAGATCGGACAGGGCTGAACACTGAAGCTTTCTTT. It translates to CASSQDRTGLNTEAFF. This rearrangement joins TRBV3-1 to TRBJ1-1; 8 bases map to TRBD1. Germline V gene lookup returns CDR1 LGHDT and CDR2 YNNKEL (reference sequence). V lost 0 bases, J lost 0 bases, and 3 bases stayed unmatched. CDR3 size: 16 residues. The full variable domain, with the rest looked up from reference TRBV3-1 and TRBJ1-1, is DTAVSQTPKYLVTQMGNDKSIKCEQNLGHDTMYWYKQDSKKFLKIMFSYNNKELIINETVPNRFSPKSPDKAHLNLHINSLELGDSAVYFCASSQDRTGLNTEAFFGQGTRLTVV.

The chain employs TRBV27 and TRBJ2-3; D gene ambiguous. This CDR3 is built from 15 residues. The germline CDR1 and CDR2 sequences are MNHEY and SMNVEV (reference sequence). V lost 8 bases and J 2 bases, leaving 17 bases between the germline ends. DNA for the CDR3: TGTGCCAGCTCCCTTACCGGGTTCTACACAGATACGCAGTATTTT. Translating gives CASSLTGFYTDTQYF.

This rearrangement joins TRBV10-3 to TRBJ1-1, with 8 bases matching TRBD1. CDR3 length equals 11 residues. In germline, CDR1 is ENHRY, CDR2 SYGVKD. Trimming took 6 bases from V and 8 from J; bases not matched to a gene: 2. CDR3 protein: CAISGQGEAFF. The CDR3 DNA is TGTGCCATCAGCGGACAGGGCGAAGCTTTCTTT.

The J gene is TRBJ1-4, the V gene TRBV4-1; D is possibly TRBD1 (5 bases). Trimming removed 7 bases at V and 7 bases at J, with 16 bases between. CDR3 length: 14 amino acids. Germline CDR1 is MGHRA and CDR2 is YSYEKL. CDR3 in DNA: TGCGCCAGCACCCTAGCGAGGGGTAGTGAAAAACTGTTTTTT. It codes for CASTLARGSEKLFF.

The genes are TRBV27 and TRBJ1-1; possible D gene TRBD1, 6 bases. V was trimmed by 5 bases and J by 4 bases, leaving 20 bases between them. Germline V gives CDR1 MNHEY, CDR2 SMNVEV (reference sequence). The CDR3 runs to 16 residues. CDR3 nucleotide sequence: TGTGCCAGCAGTATTACCCCTCAACAGGGCCTCACTGAAGCTTTCTTT. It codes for CASSITPQQGLTEAFF.

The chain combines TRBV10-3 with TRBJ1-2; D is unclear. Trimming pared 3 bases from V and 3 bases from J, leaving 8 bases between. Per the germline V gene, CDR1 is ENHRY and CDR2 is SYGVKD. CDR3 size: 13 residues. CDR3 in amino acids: CAISDTAYYGYTF. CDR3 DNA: TGTGCCATCAGTGACACGGCGTACTATGGCTACACCTTC.

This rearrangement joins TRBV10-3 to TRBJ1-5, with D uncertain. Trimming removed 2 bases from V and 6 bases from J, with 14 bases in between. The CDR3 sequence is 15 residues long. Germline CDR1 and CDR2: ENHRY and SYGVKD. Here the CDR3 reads CAISEHEEVGQPQHF. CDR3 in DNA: TGTGCCATCAGTGAGCATGAGGAGGTGGGTCAGCCCCAGCATTTT.

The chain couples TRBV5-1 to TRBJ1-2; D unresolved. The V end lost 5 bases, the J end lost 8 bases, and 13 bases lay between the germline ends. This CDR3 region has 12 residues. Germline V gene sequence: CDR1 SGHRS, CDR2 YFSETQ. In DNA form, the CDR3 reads TGCGCCAGCAGTCCCCTAACGGGGGGCTACACCTTC. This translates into CASSPLTGGYTF.

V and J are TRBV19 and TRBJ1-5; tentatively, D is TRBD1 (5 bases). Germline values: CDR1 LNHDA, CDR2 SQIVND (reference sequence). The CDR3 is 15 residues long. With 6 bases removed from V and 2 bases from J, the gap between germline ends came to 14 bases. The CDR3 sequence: CASRAGYSGNQPQHF. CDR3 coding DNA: TGTGCCAGTAGGGCAGGGTACTCAGGCAATCAGCCCCAGCATTTT. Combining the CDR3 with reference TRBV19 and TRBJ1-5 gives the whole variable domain DGGITQSPKYLFRKEGQNVTLSCEQNLNHDAMYWYRQDPGQGLRLIYYSQIVNDFQKGDIAEGYSVSREKKESFPLTVTSAQKNPTAFYLCASRAGYSGNQPQHFGDGTRLSIL.

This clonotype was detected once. The CDR3 nucleotides are TGTGCCAGCAGCGGTAAGACACCGAACACTGAAGCTTTCTTT. Translation: CASSGKTPNTEAFF. The chain carries TRBV9 and TRBJ1-1; D ambiguous. The length of the CDR3 is 14 residues. Trimming shortened V by 3 bases and J by 1 base, and 10 bases separated the two germline ends. Germline V gene sequence: CDR1 SGDLS, CDR2 YYNGEE.

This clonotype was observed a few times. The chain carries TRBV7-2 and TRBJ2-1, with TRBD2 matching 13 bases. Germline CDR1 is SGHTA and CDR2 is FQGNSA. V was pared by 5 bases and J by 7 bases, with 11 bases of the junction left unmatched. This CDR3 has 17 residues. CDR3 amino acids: CASSLGTSGTQGNEQFF. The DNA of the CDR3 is TGTGCCAGCAGCCTAGGGACTAGCGGGACCCAGGGAAATGAGCAGTTCTTC.

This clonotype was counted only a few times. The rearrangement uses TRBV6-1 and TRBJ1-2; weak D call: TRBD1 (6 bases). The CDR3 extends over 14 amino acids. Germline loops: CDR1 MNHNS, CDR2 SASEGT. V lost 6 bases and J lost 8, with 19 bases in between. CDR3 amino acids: CASSLKQGQEGYTF. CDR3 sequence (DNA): TGTGCCAGCAGCCTAAAGCAGGGGCAAGAGGGCTACACCTTC.

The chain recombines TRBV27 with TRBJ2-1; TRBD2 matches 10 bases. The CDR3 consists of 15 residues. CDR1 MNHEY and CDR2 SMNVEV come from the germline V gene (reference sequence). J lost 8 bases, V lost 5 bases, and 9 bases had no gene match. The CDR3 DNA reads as TGTGCCAGCAGTCAGCCTAGCGGGAGTATCGATGAGCAGTTCTTC. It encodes CASSQPSGSIDEQFF.

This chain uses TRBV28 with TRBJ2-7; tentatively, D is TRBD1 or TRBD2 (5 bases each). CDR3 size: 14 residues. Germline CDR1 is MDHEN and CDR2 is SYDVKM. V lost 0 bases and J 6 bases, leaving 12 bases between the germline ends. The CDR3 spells CASSLWASGREQYF. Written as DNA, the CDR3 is TGTGCCAGCAGTTTATGGGCCTCGGGGCGCGAGCAGTACTTC.

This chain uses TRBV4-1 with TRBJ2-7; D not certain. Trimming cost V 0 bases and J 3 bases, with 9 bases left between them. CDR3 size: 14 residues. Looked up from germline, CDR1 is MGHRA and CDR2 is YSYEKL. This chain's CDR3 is CASSQEVQSYEQYF. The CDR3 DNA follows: TGCGCCAGCAGCCAAGAAGTACAGAGCTACGAGCAGTACTTC.

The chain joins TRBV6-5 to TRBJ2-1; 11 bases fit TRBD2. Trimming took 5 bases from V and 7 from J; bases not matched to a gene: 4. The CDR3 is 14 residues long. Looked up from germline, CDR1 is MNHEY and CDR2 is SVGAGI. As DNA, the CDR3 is TGTGCCAGCAGTCCCCGACTAGCGGGAAATGAGCAGTTCTTC. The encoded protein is CASSPRLAGNEQFF.

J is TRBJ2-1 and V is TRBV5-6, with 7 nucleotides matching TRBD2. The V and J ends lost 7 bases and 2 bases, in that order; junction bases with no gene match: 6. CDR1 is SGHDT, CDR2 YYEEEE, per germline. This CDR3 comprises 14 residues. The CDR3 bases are TGTGCCAGCTGGGGGGGACTTCCCTACAATGAGCAGTTCTTC. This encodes CASWGGLPYNEQFF.

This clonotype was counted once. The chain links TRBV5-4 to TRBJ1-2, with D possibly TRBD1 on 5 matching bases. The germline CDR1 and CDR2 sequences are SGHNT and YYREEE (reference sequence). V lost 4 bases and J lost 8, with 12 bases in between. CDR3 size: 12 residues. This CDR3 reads CASSGRGIGYTF. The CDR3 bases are TGTGCCAGCAGCGGGAGGGGTATAGGCTACACCTTC.